Listed here are 21 T cell receptor beta chains from one sample, sequenced in a study of blood T cell repertoires in COVID-19. Sequencing was performed with immunoSEQ multiplex PCR; in TCRdb, only in-frame clones are kept and a portion is missing. The sample contains some 17,000 clones, roughly nine tenths of which appear only once. The sample comprised peripheral blood. These receptors all come from a man aged 55 to 70 with active COVID-19.

This clone has only a few counts. The V gene is TRBV28, the J gene TRBJ1-5; 7 bases map to TRBD1. The CDR3 consists of 15 residues. V shed 5 bases, J shed 7 bases, and the junction held 11 bases outside the gene matches. CDR1 and CDR2 from the germline V gene are MDHEN and SYDVKM. The CDR3 bases are TGTGCCAGCAGTAATGACAGGGACCTAAGGCAGCCCCAGCATTTT. This sequence encodes CASSNDRDLRQPQHF.

The V call is TRBV6-6, the J call TRBJ2-2; no reliable D call. CDR1 is MNHNY, CDR2 SVGAGI, per germline (reference sequence). Trimming left V 2 bases short and J 5 bases short, with 12 bases between. The CDR3 has 15 amino acids. For the CDR3, the DNA is TGTGCCAGCAGTTACCCAGGAAAATCAACCGGGGAGCTGTTTTTT. It translates to CASSYPGKSTGELFF.

This clone showed up just once. The chain joins TRBV28 to TRBJ2-1; 8 bases map to TRBD2. V dropped 3 bases and J dropped 4; count of bases not matched to a gene: 2. The germline gives CDR1 MDHEN, CDR2 SYDVKM. This CDR3 is built from 14 residues. The DNA of the CDR3 is TGTGCCAGCAGTTTCAGCGGGGGTTACAATGAGCAGTTCTTC. This gives the protein CASSFSGGYNEQFF.

CDR3 nucleotide sequence: TGTGCCAGCAGTGGGACTAATCAGCCCCAGCATTTT. The encoded protein is CASSGTNQPQHF. V usage is TRBV12-3 or TRBV12-4 and J usage is TRBJ1-5; D is perhaps TRBD1 (5 bases). CDR3 size: 12 residues. Trimming stripped 5 bases from V and 4 bases from J, with 6 bases between.

The chain links TRBV7-2 to TRBJ1-6; TRBD1 matches at 8 bases. V dropped 5 bases and J dropped 13; count of bases not matched to a gene: 13. The CDR3 spans 15 residues. Germline V gene lookup returns CDR1 SGHTA and CDR2 FQGNSA. As DNA, the CDR3 is TGTGCCAGCAGCCCGGACAGGGCCGGCTCGAGGCCCCTCCACTTT. Translation gives CASSPDRAGSRPLHF.

The chain carries TRBV6-5 and TRBJ1-1; 7 nucleotides align to TRBD1. CDR1 is MNHEY and CDR2 is SVGAGI in the germline V gene. Trimming at V came to 11 bases and at J to 0 bases, leaving 9 bases not matched to a gene. The CDR3 runs 14 residues. CDR3: CACRDSNMNTEAFF. In DNA, the CDR3 is TGTGCCTGCCGGGACAGCAATATGAACACTGAAGCTTTCTTT.

This chain uses TRBV6-5 with TRBJ1-2; 11 positions match TRBD1. The CDR3 is 14 amino acids. Trimming removed 6 bases from V and 5 bases from J; junction bases left unmatched: 5. In germline, CDR1 is MNHEY, CDR2 SVGAGI. The CDR3 DNA reads as TGTGCCAGCAGCAGGACAGGGGGCGCTTATGGCTACACCTTC. Translated, it gives CASSRTGGAYGYTF.

V gene TRBV5-4 combines with J gene TRBJ2-3; perhaps TRBD2 as D (6 bases). The CDR3 contains 15 residues. V was trimmed by 0 bases and J by 0 bases, leaving 8 bases between them. Germline assignment: CDR1 SGHNT and CDR2 YYREEE (reference sequence). Here the CDR3 DNA reads TGTGCCAGCAGCTTGGACGGGACTAGCACAGATACGCAGTATTTT. Translation: CASSLDGTSTDTQYF.

V usage is TRBV11-1 and J usage is TRBJ2-1; D uncertain. The germline V gene encodes CDR1 SGHAT and CDR2 FQDESV (reference sequence). V lost 7 bases, J lost 0 bases, and 16 bases lay in between. The CDR3 consists of 16 residues. The CDR3 loop reads CASNLGFADSYNEQFF. The CDR3, as DNA: TGTGCCAGCAACCTTGGGTTCGCGGACTCCTACAATGAGCAGTTCTTC.

The chain uses TRBV7-8 and TRBJ2-7; 14 bases are shared with TRBD2. J was trimmed by 7 bases and V by 5 bases; bases with no gene match: 7. There are 15 residues in the CDR3. In germline, CDR1 is SGHVS, CDR2 FQNEAQ. The CDR3 coding sequence is TGTGCCAGCAGCCTGGGACTAGCGGGAGTGAGGGAGCAGTACTTC. Its protein product is CASSLGLAGVREQYF.

The CDR3 bases are TGTGCCAGCAGTTCTCCGGGACAGGGGATGGCACGCGAGCAGTACTTC. Translating gives CASSSPGQGMAREQYF. This sequence joins TRBV28 and TRBJ2-7; 10 nucleotides line up with TRBD1. Germline V gives CDR1 MDHEN, CDR2 SYDVKM. The CDR3 is 16 amino acids. Trimming took 4 bases from V and 6 from J; bases not matched to a gene: 12. The full variable domain, rest sourced from reference TRBV28 and TRBJ2-7, is DVKVTQSSRYLVKRTGEKVFLECVQDMDHENMFWYRQDPGLGLRLIYFSYDVKMKEKGDIPEGYSVSREKKERFSLILESASTNQTSMYLCASSSPGQGMAREQYFGPGTRLTVT.

V and J are TRBV2 and TRBJ1-5; maybe TRBD1 (5 bases). Trimming removed 7 bases from V and 5 bases from J, with 15 bases in between. The CDR3 totals 14 residues. The germline CDR1 and CDR2 sequences are SNHLY and FYNNEI. The CDR3 spells CASKKETGDQPQHF. CDR3 nucleotides: TGTGCCAGCAAAAAAGAAACGGGGGATCAGCCCCAGCATTTT.

The V gene is TRBV5-5, the J gene TRBJ1-1; D ambiguous. The CDR3 is 14 residues long. V lost 2 bases, J lost 4 bases, and 12 bases lay in between. Germline CDR1 SGHKS, CDR2 YYEKEE (reference sequence). The CDR3 nucleotides read TGTGCCAGCAGCTTACTCTACAGCGGCACTGAAGCTTTCTTT. Translated, it gives CASSLLYSGTEAFF.

This clone was seen once. The V gene is TRBV4-1, the J gene TRBJ2-3; TRBD2 matches at 10 bases. The length of the CDR3 is 15 residues. V gave up 2 bases and J gave up 1 base; unmatched junction bases: 0. Looked up from germline, CDR1 is MGHRA and CDR2 is YSYEKL. The CDR3 DNA is TGCGCCAGCAGCCAACTAGCGGGAGGCACAGATACGCAGTATTTT. It yields the protein CASSQLAGGTDTQYF.

V gene TRBV15 combines with J gene TRBJ1-6, with D hard to call. In germline, CDR1 is LNHNV, CDR2 YYDKDF (reference sequence). Trimming left V 3 bases short and J 7 bases short, with 7 bases between. The CDR3 sequence is 13 residues long. This CDR3 is CATSRSGNSPLHF. The CDR3 DNA is TGTGCCACCAGCAGGTCGGGGAATTCACCCCTCCACTTT.

The chain recombines TRBV6-2 or TRBV6-3 with TRBJ2-3, with 10 positions matching TRBD2. The CDR3 loop spans 16 amino acids. Trimming took 0 bases from V and 2 from J; bases not matched to a gene: 2. Germline V gives CDR1 MNHEY, CDR2 SVGEGT. The CDR3 spells CASSYSTSGVTDTQYF. The CDR3 DNA is TGTGCCAGCAGTTACTCCACTAGCGGGGTCACAGATACGCAGTATTTT.

This clone occurred once. The chain employs TRBV19 and TRBJ1-1; 8 nucleotides align to TRBD1. V lost 6 bases to trimming and J lost 1 base; unmatched junction nucleotides: 4. The length of the CDR3 is 14 residues. Germline V CDR1 and CDR2: LNHDA, SQIVND (reference sequence). The CDR3 coding sequence is TGTGCCAGTAGAAGGGGGACAGGGAACACTGAAGCTTTCTTT. Amino acids: CASRRGTGNTEAFF. The whole variable domain, remainder taken from reference TRBV19 and TRBJ1-1, is DGGITQSPKYLFRKEGQNVTLSCEQNLNHDAMYWYRQDPGQGLRLIYYSQIVNDFQKGDIAEGYSVSREKKESFPLTVTSAQKNPTAFYLCASRRGTGNTEAFFGQGTRLTVV.

CDR3 in amino acids: CASSFSRGKGSYEQYF. The DNA of the CDR3 is TGTGCCAGCAGCTTTTCCAGGGGGAAGGGGTCCTACGAGCAGTACTTC. This chain joins TRBV11-1 and TRBJ2-7, with 7 bases matching TRBD1. CDR1 SGHAT and CDR2 FQDESV come from the germline V gene (reference sequence). Trimming cost V 3 bases and J 1 base; bases outside gene matches: 9. This CDR3 region has 16 residues.

This clone appeared a single time. The CDR3 protein is CASSQELAGMSPDTQYF. CDR3 bases: TGTGCCAGCAGCCAAGAACTAGCGGGGATGAGCCCAGATACGCAGTATTTT. V gene TRBV4-2 combines with J gene TRBJ2-3; 10 bases map to TRBD2. The V gene end was trimmed by 0 bases and the J gene end by 4 bases; junction bases not matched to a gene: 7. Germline-derived CDR1 and CDR2 are LGHNA and YNFKEQ. This CDR3 spans 17 amino acids.

V gene TRBV5-1 combines with J gene TRBJ1-5; 7 bases fit TRBD1. Per germline, CDR1 SGHRS and CDR2 YFSETQ. V lost 3 bases and J lost 3; bases outside the gene matches: 3. This CDR3 region has 14 residues. This CDR3 is CASSSGQDNQPQHF. The DNA for the CDR3 is TGCGCCAGCAGCTCTGGACAGGACAATCAGCCCCAGCATTTT.

This sequence joins TRBV18 and TRBJ1-3; D ambiguous. This CDR3 spans 17 amino acids. Germline values: CDR1 KGHSH, CDR2 LQKENI. V was cut by 1 base and J by 0 bases, with 13 bases left in between. CDR3 nucleotide sequence: TGTGCCAGCTCACCACTTCGAGGGTGTTTCTCTGGAAACACCATATATTTT. This gives the protein CASSPLRGCFSGNTIYF.